The 5 T cell receptor beta chains given below trace back to one sample, sequenced in a study of CD8+ T cells in alopecia areata. RNA was isolated and reverse transcribed to cDNA, the sequencing template. The method was immunoSEQ multiplex PCR; TCRdb's version includes in-frame clones alone and lacks a portion of them. The repertoire holds around 61,000 clones, with 40% to 50% as singletons. This sample comprised CD8+ T cells sorted from blood, obtained at week 0. The receptors originated from a human donor with alopecia areata.

Only a few counts were recorded for this clone. This sequence joins TRBV14 and TRBJ1-2; 10 bases agree with TRBD1. Per the germline V gene, CDR1 is SGHDN and CDR2 is FVKESK. This CDR3 is built from 17 residues. The V and J ends lost 2 bases and 8 bases, in that order; junction bases with no gene match: 14. As DNA, the CDR3 is TGTGCCAGCAGCCAACTGGGACAGGGGCTGGAGTTTGACGGCTACACCTTC. Translation: CASSQLGQGLEFDGYTF. Supplemented by reference TRBV14 and TRBJ1-2, the full variable domain reads EAGVTQFPSHSVIEKGQTVTLRCDPISGHDNLYWYRRVMGKEIKFLLHFVKESKQDESGMPNNRFLAERTGGTYSTLKVQPAELEDSGVYFCASSQLGQGLEFDGYTFGSGTRLTVV.

This chain links TRBV27 with TRBJ2-1, with 13 bases matching TRBD2. The CDR3 runs 14 residues. J gave up 14 bases and V 3 bases, and 7 bases lay outside the gene matches. Germline V gene sequence: CDR1 MNHEY, CDR2 SMNVEV (reference sequence). This CDR3 is CASSLGLAGRGEFF. The CDR3 coding sequence is TGTGCCAGCAGTTTGGGACTAGCGGGACGAGGGGAGTTCTTC.

CDR3 in amino acids: CASSFGLSGGYTF. DNA of the CDR3: TGTGCCAGCAGTTTCGGGTTGAGTGGAGGCTACACCTTC. The rearrangement links TRBV28 to TRBJ1-2; no clear D. This CDR3 is built from 13 residues. CDR1 is MDHEN, CDR2 SYDVKM, per germline. V was pared by 3 bases and J by 8 bases, with 13 bases between.

The chain links TRBV29-1 to TRBJ2-1, with 7 nucleotides matching TRBD2. Germline V gene lookup returns CDR1 SQVTM and CDR2 ANQGSEA. Trimming removed 5 bases from V and 3 bases from J; junction bases left unmatched: 10. This CDR3 is built from 15 residues. This chain's CDR3 is CSVSVGGPVYNEQFF. CDR3 nucleotide sequence: TGCAGCGTTTCTGTGGGAGGGCCGGTCTACAATGAGCAGTTCTTC.

CDR3 nucleotides: TGCAGCGTCGGACAGGGGGCTAACTATGGCTACACCTTC. This gives the protein CSVGQGANYGYTF. V is TRBV29-1 and J is TRBJ1-2; TRBD1 matches at 10 bases. This CDR3 is built from 13 residues. The V gene end was trimmed by 6 bases and the J gene end by 0 bases; junction bases not matched to a gene: 1. Germline loops: CDR1 SQVTM, CDR2 ANQGSEA.